The clone carrying this TCR beta chain has just a few counts. Its antigen is unidentified. This record comes from a study of shared clonotypes between healthy human individuals. Samples underwent the assay at deep level. Only in-frame clones appear in the TCRdb table, and some are missing; sequencing was by immunoSEQ multiplex PCR. The table shows 950,000 to 1,300,000 clones, with more than 60% occurring only once. Investigators divided CD4+ cells into CD45RA+ naive and CD45RA-negative memory subsets. Study-level points and caveats: Represented genetic and exposure-history diversity was restricted by having few donors.

This CDR3 region has 15 residues. CDR1 is MNHNY, CDR2 SVGAGI, per germline (reference sequence). V gave up 4 bases and J gave up 4 bases; unmatched junction bases: 5. Sequencing was done on a sample of memory CD4+ T cells sorted from blood. Documented subset: CD45RA-negative fraction. J is TRBJ2-2 and V is TRBV6-6; 8 bases match TRBD1. The TCR was taken from a man aged 18 to 29 in good health. The CDR3 bases are TGTGCCAGCAGTTCCACAGGGGGGATCACCGGGGAGCTGTTTTTT. It translates to CASSSTGGITGELFF.